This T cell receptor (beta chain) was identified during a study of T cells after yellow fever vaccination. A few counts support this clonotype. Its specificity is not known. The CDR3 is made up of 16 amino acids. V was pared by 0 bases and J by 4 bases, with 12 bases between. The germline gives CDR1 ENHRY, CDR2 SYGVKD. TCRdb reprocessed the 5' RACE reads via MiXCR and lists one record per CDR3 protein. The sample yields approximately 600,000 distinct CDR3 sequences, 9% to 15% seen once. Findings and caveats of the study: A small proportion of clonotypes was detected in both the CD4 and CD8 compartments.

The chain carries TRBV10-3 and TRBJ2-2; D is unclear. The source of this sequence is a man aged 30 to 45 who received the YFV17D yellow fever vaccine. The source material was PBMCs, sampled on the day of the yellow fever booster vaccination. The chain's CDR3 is CAISESWLSGTGELFF. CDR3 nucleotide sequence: TGTGCCATCAGTGAGTCGTGGCTATCGGGCACCGGGGAGCTGTTTTTT.